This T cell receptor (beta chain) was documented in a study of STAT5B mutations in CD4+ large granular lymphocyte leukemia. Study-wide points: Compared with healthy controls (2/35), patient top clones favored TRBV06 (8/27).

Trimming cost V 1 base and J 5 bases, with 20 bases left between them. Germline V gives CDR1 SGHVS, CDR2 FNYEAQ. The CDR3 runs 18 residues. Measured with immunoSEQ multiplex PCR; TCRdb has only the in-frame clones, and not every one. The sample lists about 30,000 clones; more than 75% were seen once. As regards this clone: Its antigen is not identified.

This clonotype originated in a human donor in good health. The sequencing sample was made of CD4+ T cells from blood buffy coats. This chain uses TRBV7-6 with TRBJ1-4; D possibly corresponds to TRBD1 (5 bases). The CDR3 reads CASSLESGWSRLNEKLFF. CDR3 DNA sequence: TGTGCCAGCAGCTTAGAATCAGGGTGGAGCCGTTTGAATGAAAAACTGTTTTTT.